A single sample gave rise to the 20 T cell receptor beta chains below, sequenced in a study of TIL therapy for anti-PD-1-resistant metastatic lung cancer. Time point specified: pre-treatment sample, taken before nivolumab and TIL therapy. Pleural nodules or supraclavicular lymph nodes made up most of the excised metastases sampled. The immunoSEQ assay was v3. Produced via immunoSEQ multiplex PCR; TCRdb's table is partial and in-frame only. Of roughly 50,000 clones in the sample, 55% to 75% were seen once. The sample in question was tumor tissue, obtained at baseline. The receptors were sampled from a person aged 25 to 80 with non-small cell lung cancer.

The chain is built from TRBV5-1 and TRBJ2-1; possibly TRBD2 for D (6 bases). The V and J ends lost 4 bases and 0 bases respectively, with 17 bases between them. From germline, CDR1 is SGHRS and CDR2 YFSETQ. There are 17 residues in the CDR3. The CDR3 here is CASSTGTPLSSYNEQFF. CDR3 bases: TGCGCCAGCAGCACGGGGACTCCCCTAAGCTCCTACAATGAGCAGTTCTTC. Supplemented by reference TRBV5-1 and TRBJ2-1, the full variable domain reads KAGVTQTPRYLIKTRGQQVTLSCSPISGHRSVSWYQQTPGQGLQFLFEYFSETQRNKGNFPGRFSGRQFSNSRSEMNVSTLELGDSALYLCASSTGTPLSSYNEQFFGPGTRLTVL.

The gene calls are TRBV19 and TRBJ1-4, with TRBD1 as a possible D gene (5 bases). The V gene lost 0 bases and the J gene lost 8 bases, with 16 bases spanning the gap. From germline, CDR1 is LNHDA and CDR2 SQIVND (reference sequence). The CDR3 has 16 residues. The CDR3 DNA reads as TGTGCCAGTAGTATAGATCGGGCAGGGAAACGCGAAAAACTGTTTTTT. Translated, it gives CASSIDRAGKREKLFF.

The V call is TRBV2, the J call TRBJ2-3; D might be TRBD2 (5 bases). The length of the CDR3 is 14 residues. CDR1 is SNHLY, CDR2 FYNNEI, per germline. Trimming took 4 bases from V and 6 from J, leaving 14 bases between them. As DNA, the CDR3 is TGTGCCAGCAGTGTCCTCATCCGAGGGGATACGCAGTATTTT. Its protein is CASSVLIRGDTQYF.

A word on this clone: A junction end diverges from the germline sequence, so it may reflect a read error. CDR3 nucleotide sequence: TGTGCTAGCAGCTTAGCCGGTCCCCAAGAGACCCAGTACTTC. Translation: CASSLAGPQETQYF. The V and J genes are TRBV7-7 and TRBJ2-5; D is undetermined. The CDR3 spans 14 residues. Germline V gives CDR1 SSHAT, CDR2 FNYEAQ (reference sequence).

This sequence joins TRBV15 and TRBJ2-7; tentative D call: TRBD2 (6 bases). The ends were cut back, 5 bases at V and 0 bases at J, with 11 bases in the middle. The CDR3 is 14 residues long. Per germline, CDR1 LNHNV and CDR2 YYDKDF (reference sequence). The CDR3 is CATSPRGTSYEQYF. The CDR3 region has the DNA TGTGCCACCAGCCCCCGGGGGACCTCCTACGAGCAGTACTTC.

This clone has only one observation. CDR3 region: CASSMLMLAGYEQYF. As DNA, the CDR3 is TGTGCCAGTAGTATGTTGATGCTAGCGGGGTACGAGCAGTACTTC. The J gene is TRBJ2-7, the V gene TRBV19; 9 bases align to TRBD2. CDR1 LNHDA and CDR2 SQIVND come from the germline V gene (reference sequence). V gave up 3 bases and J gave up 4 bases; unmatched junction bases: 7. This CDR3 contains 15 residues.

The chain has TRBV7-9 and TRBJ2-1; 8 positions match TRBD2. The germline gives CDR1 SEHNR, CDR2 FQNEAQ (reference sequence). Germline trimming cut 5 bases from V and 4 bases from J; bases unmatched to any gene: 13. This CDR3 spans 17 amino acids. In nucleotides, the CDR3 is TGTGCCAGCAGCCCACCGGCCTTGGGACTAGATTACAATGAGCAGTTCTTC. This encodes CASSPPALGLDYNEQFF.

V gene TRBV5-4 combines with J gene TRBJ1-1; perhaps TRBD1 as D (6 bases). The V gene's germline CDR1 is SGHNT and CDR2 YYREEE (reference sequence). The V end was cut by 1 base, the J end by 1 base, with 14 bases between. This CDR3 has 16 residues. The CDR3 nucleotides read TGTGCCAGCAGCTTGCTCCGGGACAACGGGAACACTGAAGCTTTCTTT. It specifies CASSLLRDNGNTEAFF.

The V and J genes are TRBV28 and TRBJ1-2; 8 bases map to TRBD1. The CDR3 has 14 amino acids. V was pared by 8 bases and J by 4 bases, with 9 bases of the junction left unmatched. Per the germline V gene, CDR1 is MDHEN and CDR2 is SYDVKM. This CDR3 reads CASEVTGGAYGYTF. In DNA, the CDR3 is TGTGCCAGCGAAGTAACAGGGGGGGCCTATGGCTACACCTTC.

About this clone: The conserved final phenylalanine or tryptophan is absent from the CDR3, which likely points to a read error. The DNA is omitted, as the CDR3 cannot be located on it reliably, and the CDR3 follows TCRdb's listing. The rearrangement uses TRBV6-5 and TRBJ2-7. The CDR3 region is 14 residues in length, termini included. Germline lookup yields CDR1 MNHEY and CDR2 SVGAGI. The CDR3 loop is CASSYGGRSPEPRL.

The chain joins TRBV6-5 to TRBJ1-6, with 9 bases that match TRBD1. The CDR3 extends over 15 amino acids. Trimming cost V 4 bases and J 10 bases; bases outside gene matches: 8. Per the germline V gene, CDR1 is MNHEY and CDR2 is SVGAGI. Written as DNA, the CDR3 is TGTGCCAGCAGTTGGGGGCGACAGGGGGGCTCACCCCTCCACTTT. It codes for CASSWGRQGGSPLHF.

V usage is TRBV5-6 and J usage is TRBJ2-7, with 7 bases that match TRBD1. The length of the CDR3 is 13 residues. V dropped 0 bases and J dropped 4; count of bases not matched to a gene: 1. Germline CDR1 SGHDT, CDR2 YYEEEE. The DNA for the CDR3 is TGTGCCAGCAGCTTGGTACAGGGGTACGAGCAGTACTTC. Protein sequence: CASSLVQGYEQYF.

The rearrangement joins TRBV6-1 to TRBJ1-6, with 8 bases aligning to TRBD1. This CDR3 contains 14 residues. Germline V gene sequence: CDR1 MNHNS, CDR2 SASEGT. V shed 5 bases and J 11 bases; nucleotides not matched to a gene: 8. DNA for the CDR3: TGTGCCAGCAGTCCCCAGACAGGGGTGACACCCCTCCACTTT. Protein: CASSPQTGVTPLHF.

The chain links TRBV7-9 to TRBJ1-2; 7 positions match TRBD1. J gave up 8 bases and V 5 bases, and 8 bases lay outside the gene matches. The CDR3 contains 13 residues. Germline V gene sequence: CDR1 SEHNR, CDR2 FQNEAQ (reference sequence). CDR3 protein: CASSGDRAWGYTF. DNA of the CDR3: TGTGCCAGCAGCGGTGACAGGGCTTGGGGCTACACCTTC. The full variable domain, in which reference TRBV7-9 and TRBJ1-2 provide the parts outside the CDR3, is DTGVSQNPRHKITKRGQNVTFRCDPISEHNRLYWYRQTLGQGPEFLTYFQNEAQLEKSRLLSDRFSAERPKGSFSTLEIQRTEQGDSAMYLCASSGDRAWGYTFGSGTRLTVV.

The chain couples TRBV5-5 to TRBJ2-1, with D maybe TRBD2 (6 bases). This CDR3 region has 14 residues. The germline V gene has CDR1 SGHKS and CDR2 YYEKEE (reference sequence). Trimming took off 6 bases at V and 3 bases at J, with 13 bases between the two ends. The chain's CDR3 is CASTSGLLYNEQFF. CDR3 nucleotides: TGTGCCAGCACCTCGGGACTTCTCTACAATGAGCAGTTCTTC. The full variable domain, in which reference TRBV5-5 and TRBJ2-1 provide the parts outside the CDR3, is DAGVTQSPTHLIKTRGQQVTLRCSPISGHKSVSWYQQVLGQGPQFIFQYYEKEERGRGNFPDRFSARQFPNYSSELNVNALLLGDSALYLCASTSGLLYNEQFFGPGTRLTVL.

The rearrangement uses TRBV7-9 and TRBJ1-5, with D tentatively TRBD1 (5 bases). V gave up 5 bases and J gave up 1 base, with 15 bases separating them. CDR3 length equals 16 residues. Germline loops: CDR1 SEHNR, CDR2 FQNEAQ (reference sequence). The CDR3 loop is CASSTHQGRSNQPQHF. The DNA for the CDR3 is TGTGCCAGCAGCACCCACCAGGGCAGAAGCAATCAGCCCCAGCATTTT.

By sample fraction, this clone is medium-sized. The rearrangement links TRBV5-1 to TRBJ1-3, with D possibly being TRBD1 (5 bases). CDR1 is SGHRS and CDR2 is YFSETQ in the germline V gene. CDR3 length: 14 amino acids. The ends were cut back, 0 bases at V and 7 bases at J, with 11 bases in the middle. CDR3 nucleotide sequence: TGCGCCAGCAGCTTGGTTCCCGGGGGGAACACCATATATTTT. Its protein product is CASSLVPGGNTIYF.

The chain joins TRBV2 to TRBJ1-6; D uncertain. Trimming took 4 bases from V and 0 from J, leaving 10 bases between them. The CDR3 consists of 16 residues. CDR1 SNHLY and CDR2 FYNNEI come from the germline V gene. The DNA of the CDR3 is TGTGCCAGCAGTGGAGGGCTGAGCTCCTATAATTCACCCCTCCACTTT. It codes for CASSGGLSSYNSPLHF.

This rearrangement joins TRBV10-1 to TRBJ2-2; no definite D call. Deletions cut 5 bases from V and 1 base from J, with 11 bases between. Germline CDR1 is WNHNN and CDR2 is SYGVQD (reference sequence). This CDR3 comprises 15 residues. CDR3 sequence reads: CASSKNGGNTGELFF. CDR3 DNA: TGCGCCAGCAGTAAAAACGGTGGGAACACCGGGGAGCTGTTTTTT.

The rearrangement joins TRBV6-5 to TRBJ1-2; D unclear. Germline lookup yields CDR1 MNHEY and CDR2 SVGAGI. This CDR3 is 14 amino acids long. V was cut by 0 bases and J by 3 bases, with 8 bases left in between. The CDR3 DNA reads as TGTGCCAGCAGTTACTCGGAGGGTGACTATGGCTACACCTTC. Protein product: CASSYSEGDYGYTF.